These T cell receptor beta chains were read from a single sample in a study of T-cell memory formation after mild COVID-19. In TCRdb, the 5' RACE reads were re-called with MiXCR into one record per CDR3 protein. The table has approximately 100,000 distinct CDR3 sequences, 20% to 30% seen once. The sample consisted of PBMCs or a T cell subset sorted from them (not recorded which). These receptors all come from a man aged 18 to 30 who had mild COVID-19 (a few samples of this study predate the infection). Cell type and time point are not known. Each CDR3 is given without its conserved first and last residue. Fields, in order: clone size, V gene, CDR3 protein. Clone sizes are given selectively: once, few, many, or a class where the clone is expanded.

clone size: few; V gene: TRBV7-8; CDR3 protein: ASSHPGTGAGGNQPQH
clone size: few; V gene: TRBV20-1; CDR3 protein: SAPEEDSYEQY
clone size: few; V gene: TRBV29-1; CDR3 protein: SVVYPWGGEVDTEAF
clone size: many; V gene: TRBV2; CDR3 protein: ASTPFKGTYNEQF
clone size: few; V gene: TRBV14; CDR3 protein: ASSQTGSENEQF
clone size: NA; V gene: TRBV6-6; CDR3 protein: ASSATSAGANVLT
clone size: NA; V gene: TRBV7-9; CDR3 protein: ASSLRGEGGFLETQY
clone size: few; V gene: TRBV4-1; CDR3 protein: ASSQQGTDTQY
clone size: few; V gene: TRBV6-5; CDR3 protein: ASASNSGGQETQY
clone size: few; V gene: TRBV6-5; CDR3 protein: ASSYSNYGYT
clone size: NA; V gene: TRBV20-1; CDR3 protein: SAGLAGLKTYNEQF
clone size: NA; V gene: TRBV4-3; CDR3 protein: ASSQDFQGRTGELF
clone size: few; V gene: TRBV6-2/TRBV6-3; CDR3 protein: ASSRDENSPLH
clone size: NA; V gene: TRBV29-1; CDR3 protein: SIPGQLNYGYT
clone size: NA; V gene: TRBV27; CDR3 protein: ASSRAGEDYEQY
clone size: few; V gene: TRBV6-5; CDR3 protein: ASSYVGDTEAF
clone size: few; V gene: TRBV7-9; CDR3 protein: ASRTGTGEETQY
clone size: NA; V gene: TRBV15; CDR3 protein: ATKPASGNYGYT
clone size: NA; V gene: TRBV9; CDR3 protein: ASSGDSNTYEQY
clone size: NA; V gene: TRBV7-9; CDR3 protein: ASSLSAGGGSPLH
clone size: NA; V gene: TRBV5-1; CDR3 protein: ASSLDQGTGNTIY
clone size: NA; V gene: TRBV7-9; CDR3 protein: ASSSPGLTNYGYT
clone size: NA; V gene: TRBV5-1; CDR3 protein: ASSLGSWDRETQY
clone size: NA; V gene: TRBV7-9; CDR3 protein: ASSLVRPNTGELF
clone size: few; V gene: TRBV12-3/TRBV12-4; CDR3 protein: ASRDNTDTQY
clone size: few; V gene: TRBV7-2; CDR3 protein: ASSPGGGGYT
clone size: NA; V gene: TRBV20-1; CDR3 protein: SAREAGAGNTIY
clone size: few; V gene: TRBV29-1; CDR3 protein: SARTGYVNEQF
clone size: NA; V gene: TRBV9; CDR3 protein: ASSVAGTGELF
clone size: NA; V gene: TRBV4-3; CDR3 protein: ASSQFGLAGTDTQY
clone size: NA; V gene: TRBV4-1; CDR3 protein: ASSQGSGGFYNEQF
clone size: many; V gene: TRBV20-1; CDR3 protein: SPGTLTGYEQF
clone size: NA; V gene: TRBV6-5; CDR3 protein: ASSYPSGNGYT
clone size: few; V gene: TRBV6-4; CDR3 protein: ASSDFGLGNEQF
clone size: few; V gene: TRBV21-1; CDR3 protein: ASSKDEGTAYLSQETQY
clone size: NA; V gene: TRBV7-9; CDR3 protein: ASSYGGGEQY